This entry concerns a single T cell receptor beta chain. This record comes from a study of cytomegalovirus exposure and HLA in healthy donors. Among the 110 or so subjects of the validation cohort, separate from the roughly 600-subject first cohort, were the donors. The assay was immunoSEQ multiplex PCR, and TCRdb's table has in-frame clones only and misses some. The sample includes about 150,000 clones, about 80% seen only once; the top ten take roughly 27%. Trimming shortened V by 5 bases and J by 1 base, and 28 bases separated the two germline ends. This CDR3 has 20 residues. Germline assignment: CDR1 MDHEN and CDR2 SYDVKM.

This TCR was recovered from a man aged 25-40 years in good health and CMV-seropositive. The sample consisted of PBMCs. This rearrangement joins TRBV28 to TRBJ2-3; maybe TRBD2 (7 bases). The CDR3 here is CASSPRGGRAVLTGTDTQYF. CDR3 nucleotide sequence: TGTGCCAGCAGTCCCCGAGGGGGGAGGGCCGTATTAACCGGCACAGATACGCAGTATTTT.